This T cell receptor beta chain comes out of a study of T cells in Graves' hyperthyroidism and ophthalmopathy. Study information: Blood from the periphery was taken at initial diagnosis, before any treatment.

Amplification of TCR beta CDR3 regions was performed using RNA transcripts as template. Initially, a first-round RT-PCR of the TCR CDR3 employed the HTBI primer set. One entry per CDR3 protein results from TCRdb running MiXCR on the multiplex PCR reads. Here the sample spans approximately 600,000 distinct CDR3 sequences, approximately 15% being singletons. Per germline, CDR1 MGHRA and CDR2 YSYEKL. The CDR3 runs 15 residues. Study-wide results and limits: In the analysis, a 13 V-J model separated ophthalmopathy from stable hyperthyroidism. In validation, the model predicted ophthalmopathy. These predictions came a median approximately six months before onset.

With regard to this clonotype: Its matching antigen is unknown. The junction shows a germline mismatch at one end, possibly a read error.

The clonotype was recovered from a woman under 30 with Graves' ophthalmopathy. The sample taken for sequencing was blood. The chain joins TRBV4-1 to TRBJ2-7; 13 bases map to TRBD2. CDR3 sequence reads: CASNQRTSGSGEQYF. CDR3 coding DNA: TGCGCCAGCAACCAACGGACTAGCGGGAGTGGGGAGCAGTACTTC.